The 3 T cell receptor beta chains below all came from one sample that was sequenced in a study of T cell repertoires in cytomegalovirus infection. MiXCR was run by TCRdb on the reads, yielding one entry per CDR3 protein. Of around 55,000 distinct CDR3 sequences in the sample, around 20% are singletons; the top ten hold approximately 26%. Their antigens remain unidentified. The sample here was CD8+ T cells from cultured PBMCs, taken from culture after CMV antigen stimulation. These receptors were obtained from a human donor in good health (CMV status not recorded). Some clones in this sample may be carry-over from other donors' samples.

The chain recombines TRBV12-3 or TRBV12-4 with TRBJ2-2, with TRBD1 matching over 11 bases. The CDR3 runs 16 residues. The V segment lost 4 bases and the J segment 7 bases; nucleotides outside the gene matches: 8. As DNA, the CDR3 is TGTGCCAGCAGTTCCACCGGGACAGGGGGGAGCGGGGAGCTGTTTTTT. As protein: CASSSTGTGGSGELFF.

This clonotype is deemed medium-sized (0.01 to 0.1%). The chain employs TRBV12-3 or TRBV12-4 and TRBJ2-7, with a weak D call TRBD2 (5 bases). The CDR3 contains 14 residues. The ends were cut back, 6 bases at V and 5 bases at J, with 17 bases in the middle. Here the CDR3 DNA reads TGTGCCAGCAGGAAAGGATCGCCGGGGAACGAGCAGTACTTC. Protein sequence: CASRKGSPGNEQYF.

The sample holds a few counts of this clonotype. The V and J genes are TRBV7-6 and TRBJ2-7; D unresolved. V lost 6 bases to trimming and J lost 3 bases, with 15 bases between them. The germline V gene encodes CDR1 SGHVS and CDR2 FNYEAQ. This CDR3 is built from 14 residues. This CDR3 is CASSPLEDLYEQYF. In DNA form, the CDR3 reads TGTGCCAGCAGTCCTCTCGAGGACCTCTACGAGCAGTACTTC.